The 5 T cell receptor beta chains below come from one sample, sequenced in a study of blood T cell repertoires in COVID-19. Generated by immunoSEQ multiplex PCR, the TCRdb table keeps only in-frame clones and is missing some. This sample yields 80,000 to 95,000 clones, of which roughly 85% are seen a single time; roughly 40% belongs to the top ten. Sequenced input: peripheral blood. The receptors here all came from a man of 80 years or more with acute or convalescent COVID-19.

The chain has TRBV18 and TRBJ1-4; D call uncertain. The CDR3 is 15 amino acids. Trimming left V 1 base short and J 6 bases short, with 12 bases between. Germline V gene sequence: CDR1 KGHSH, CDR2 LQKENI. CDR3 protein: CASSPLRVTDEKLFF. DNA of the CDR3: TGTGCCAGCTCACCACTCCGCGTAACGGATGAAAAACTGTTTTTT.

The chain couples TRBV27 to TRBJ2-1; 7 bases agree with TRBD2. The CDR3 covers 17 residues. V lost 3 bases and J lost 4; bases outside the gene matches: 12. Per germline, CDR1 MNHEY and CDR2 SMNVEV (reference sequence). The CDR3 loop is CASSFEGGPLRYNEQFF. The CDR3 nucleotides read TGTGCCAGCAGTTTCGAGGGAGGGCCTCTGAGATACAATGAGCAGTTCTTC.

The J gene is TRBJ1-2, the V gene TRBV10-3, with 10 positions matching TRBD1. Per the germline V gene, CDR1 is ENHRY and CDR2 is SYGVKD. The CDR3 is 15 residues long. V gave up 4 bases and J gave up 1 base; unmatched junction bases: 3. The CDR3 region is CAISADRGHNYGYTF. The CDR3 DNA reads as TGTGCCATCAGTGCTGACAGGGGGCATAACTATGGCTACACCTTC.

The chain carries TRBV7-2 and TRBJ2-7, with 9 bases fitting TRBD1. The CDR3 length is 15 residues. CDR1 is SGHTA and CDR2 is FQGNSA in the germline V gene. Trimming cost V 0 bases and J 4 bases; bases outside gene matches: 4. CDR3 sequence reads: CASSLATGGSYEQYF. In nucleotides, the CDR3 is TGTGCCAGCAGCTTAGCTACAGGGGGCAGTTACGAGCAGTACTTC.

The chain recombines TRBV30 with TRBJ1-3, with D perhaps TRBD1 (6 bases). V was shortened by 2 bases and J by 3 bases, with 11 bases between the two germline ends. The length of the CDR3 is 14 residues. Germline V gives CDR1 GTSNPN, CDR2 SVGIG (reference sequence). CDR3 loop: CAWSRAGDGNTIYF. The CDR3 DNA reads as TGTGCCTGGAGTAGGGCAGGGGATGGAAACACCATATATTTT.